Listed below are T cell receptor beta chains from one sample, sequenced in a study of vaccination and CD4 T cells after COVID-19. Antigens of these TCRs are unknown. MiXCR, run by TCRdb on the PCR reads, gives a single entry per CDR3 protein. The sample carries 8,000 to 10,000 distinct CDR3 sequences, roughly half recorded once. The sample was CD4+ T cells from blood, cultured in vitro. Receptor source: a human donor who had recovered from COVID-19. Both conserved end residues are part of each CDR3. The order of the fields is V gene, D gene, clone size, J gene, CDR3 protein, CDR3 DNA. A D gene is named only where the DNA matches it firmly. Some rows have no size entry. The others give once, few or many, or a class for an expanded clone.

v_gene: TRBV7-8
d_gene: .
abundance: few
j_gene: TRBJ1-2
CDR3aa: CASSLRVLGYGYTF
CDR3nt: TGTGCCAGCAGCTTAAGGGTTCTGGGCTATGGCTACACCTTC

v_gene: TRBV11-1
d_gene: TRBD2
abundance: few
j_gene: TRBJ2-3
CDR3aa: CASSLPPSAGGRTDTQYF
CDR3nt: TGTGCCAGCAGCTTACCCCCCTCGGCGGGGGGACGCACAGATACGCAGTATTTT

v_gene: TRBV18
d_gene: .
abundance: few
j_gene: TRBJ2-7
CDR3aa: CASSPPTHSYEQYF
CDR3nt: TGTGCCAGCTCACCACCGACACATTCCTACGAGCAGTACTTC

v_gene: TRBV4-1
d_gene: .
abundance: .
j_gene: TRBJ1-2
CDR3aa: CASLGTGKDGYTF
CDR3nt: TGCGCCAGCTTGGGGACGGGGAAGGATGGCTACACCTTC

v_gene: TRBV5-7
d_gene: .
abundance: .
j_gene: TRBJ1-2
CDR3aa: CASSLVPYGYTF
CDR3nt: TGTGCCAGCAGCTTGGTACCGTATGGCTACACCTTC

v_gene: TRBV7-6
d_gene: .
abundance: .
j_gene: TRBJ2-3
CDR3aa: CASSSLSQGADTQYF
CDR3nt: TGTGCCAGCAGCTCGCTTAGCCAAGGGGCAGATACGCAGTATTTT

v_gene: TRBV5-1
d_gene: .
abundance: few
j_gene: TRBJ2-2
CDR3aa: CASSSGRGSNTGELFF
CDR3nt: TGCGCCAGCAGCTCCGGTAGGGGGTCGAACACCGGGGAGCTGTTTTTT

v_gene: TRBV5-6
d_gene: .
abundance: .
j_gene: TRBJ2-7
CDR3aa: CASSLVSGDEQYF
CDR3nt: TGTGCCAGCAGCTTGGTGTCAGGGGACGAGCAGTACTTC

v_gene: TRBV28
d_gene: .
abundance: .
j_gene: TRBJ2-1
CDR3aa: CASSLPWNNEQFF
CDR3nt: TGTGCCAGCAGTTTACCATGGAACAATGAGCAGTTCTTC

v_gene: TRBV7-3
d_gene: .
abundance: medium-sized
j_gene: TRBJ2-1
CDR3aa: CASSLVGGQENNEQFF
CDR3nt: TGTGCCAGCAGCTTAGTCGGAGGACAAGAAAACAATGAGCAGTTCTTC

v_gene: TRBV28
d_gene: .
abundance: once
j_gene: TRBJ1-2
CDR3aa: CASTTRGVRGYTF
CDR3nt: TGTGCCAGCACCACTAGGGGGGTTAGGGGCTACACCTTC

v_gene: TRBV20-1
d_gene: .
abundance: .
j_gene: TRBJ1-4
CDR3aa: CSPLGYEKLFF
CDR3nt: TGCAGTCCCCTGGGTTATGAAAAACTGTTTTTT

v_gene: TRBV28
d_gene: .
abundance: .
j_gene: TRBJ1-5
CDR3aa: CASSPRGPTFNQPQHF
CDR3nt: TGTGCCAGCAGTCCCCGGGGCCCGACGTTCAATCAGCCCCAGCATTTT

v_gene: TRBV7-8
d_gene: .
abundance: .
j_gene: TRBJ2-2
CDR3aa: CASSLGRNTGELFF
CDR3nt: TGTGCCAGCAGCTTGGGGAGGAACACCGGGGAGCTGTTTTTT

v_gene: TRBV7-6
d_gene: .
abundance: .
j_gene: TRBJ1-1
CDR3aa: CASSGDRNTEAFF
CDR3nt: TGTGCCAGCAGCGGCGACAGGAACACTGAAGCTTTCTTT

v_gene: TRBV10-3
d_gene: .
abundance: once
j_gene: TRBJ2-7
CDR3aa: CAISERGGQYEQYF
CDR3nt: TGTGCCATCAGTGAGAGGGGGGGACAATACGAGCAGTACTTC

v_gene: TRBV19
d_gene: TRBD1
abundance: .
j_gene: TRBJ2-7
CDR3aa: CASSVEVTGGFYEQYF
CDR3nt: TGTGCCAGTAGTGTGGAGGTGACAGGGGGCTTCTACGAGCAGTACTTC

v_gene: TRBV19
d_gene: .
abundance: few
j_gene: TRBJ2-7
CDR3aa: CASRGPVYEQYF
CDR3nt: TGTGCCAGTAGGGGACCAGTCTACGAGCAGTACTTC

v_gene: TRBV19
d_gene: TRBD1
abundance: .
j_gene: TRBJ2-1
CDR3aa: CASSKDRGRINEQFF
CDR3nt: TGTGCCAGTAGTAAAGACAGGGGACGAATCAATGAGCAGTTCTTC

v_gene: TRBV7-2
d_gene: .
abundance: .
j_gene: TRBJ2-5
CDR3aa: CASSLDREETQYF
CDR3nt: TGTGCCAGCAGCCTTGACCGGGAAGAGACCCAGTACTTC

v_gene: TRBV2
d_gene: TRBD2
abundance: .
j_gene: TRBJ2-1
CDR3aa: CASSEEREDYNEQFF
CDR3nt: TGTGCCAGCAGTGAAGAGCGGGAGGACTACAATGAGCAGTTCTTC

v_gene: TRBV20-1
d_gene: .
abundance: .
j_gene: TRBJ2-5
CDR3aa: CSAAGHQETQYF
CDR3nt: TGCAGTGCTGCGGGACACCAAGAGACCCAGTACTTC